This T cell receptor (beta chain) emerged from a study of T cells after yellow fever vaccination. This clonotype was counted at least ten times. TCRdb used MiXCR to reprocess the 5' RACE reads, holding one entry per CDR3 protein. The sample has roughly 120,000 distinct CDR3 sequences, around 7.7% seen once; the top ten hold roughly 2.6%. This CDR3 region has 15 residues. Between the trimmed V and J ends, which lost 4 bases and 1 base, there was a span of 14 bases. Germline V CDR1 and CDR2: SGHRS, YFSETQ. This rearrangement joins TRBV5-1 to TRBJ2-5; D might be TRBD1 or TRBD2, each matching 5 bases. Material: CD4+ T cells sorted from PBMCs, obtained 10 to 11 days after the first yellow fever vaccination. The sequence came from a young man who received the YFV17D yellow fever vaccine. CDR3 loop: CASSPTPGPQETQYF. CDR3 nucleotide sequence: TGCGCCAGCAGCCCTACGCCGGGACCCCAAGAGACCCAGTACTTC. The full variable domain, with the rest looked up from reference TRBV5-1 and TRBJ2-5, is KAGVTQTPRYLIKTRGQQVTLSCSPISGHRSVSWYQQTPGQGLQFLFEYFSETQRNKGNFPGRFSGRQFSNSRSEMNVSTLELGDSALYLCASSPTPGPQETQYFGPGTRLLVL.